Shown below are 27 T cell receptor beta chains from a single sample sequenced in a study of shared clonotypes between healthy human individuals. Data came from immunoSEQ multiplex PCR; TCRdb stores just in-frame clones and leaves some out. The data hold 1.4 million to 1.5 million clones, with roughly 96% observed a single time. Sequenced material: naive CD4+ T cells sorted from blood. Stated subset: CD45RA+ positively selected. The receptor set was obtained from a man younger than 40 in good health.

The chain uses TRBV18 and TRBJ1-2, with D unclear. Germline CDR1 reads KGHSH; CDR2 reads LQKENI. V lost 4 bases and J lost 5, with 17 bases in between. The CDR3 contains 15 residues. The CDR3 region is CASSRGVSPLYGYTF. The CDR3 DNA sequence: TGTGCCAGCTCACGAGGAGTTTCCCCCTTATATGGCTACACCTTC.

The V and J genes are TRBV7-2 and TRBJ1-2; D call uncertain. V dropped 1 base and J dropped 7 bases, with 13 bases sitting between them. Germline V CDR1 and CDR2: SGHTA, FQGNSA. The CDR3 runs 14 residues. CDR3: CASSLERLTSGYTF. The DNA for the CDR3 is TGTGCCAGCAGCTTAGAAAGACTCACAAGTGGCTACACCTTC.

V usage is TRBV28 and J usage is TRBJ1-5; the D is unclear. Trimming removed 10 bases from V and 0 bases from J, with 10 bases in between. Per germline, CDR1 MDHEN and CDR2 SYDVKM. CDR3 length equals 13 residues. The CDR3 protein is CATLGNSNQPQHF. DNA of the CDR3: TGTGCCACGCTCGGGAATAGCAATCAGCCCCAGCATTTT.

V and J are TRBV25-1 and TRBJ2-7; 9 bases are shared with TRBD1. J was trimmed by 6 bases and V by 2 bases; bases with no gene match: 8. CDR1 is MGHDK, CDR2 SYGVNS, per germline. CDR3 size: 15 residues. DNA of the CDR3: TGTGCCAGCAGTGAAGGGACAGGGTGGGCCGGCGAGCAGTACTTC. This translates into CASSEGTGWAGEQYF.

The chain's CDR3 is CASSPRIDLEKLFF. CDR3 coding DNA: TGTGCCAGCAGCCCCAGGATCGATCTCGAAAAACTGTTTTTT. This chain uses TRBV7-9 with TRBJ1-4, with D uncertain. The CDR3 extends over 14 amino acids. Trimming cost V 5 bases and J 8 bases, with 15 bases left between them. Germline V CDR1 and CDR2: SEHNR, FQNEAQ (reference sequence). Using reference TRBV7-9 and TRBJ1-4 for the parts outside the CDR3, the full variable domain is DTGVSQNPRHKITKRGQNVTFRCDPISEHNRLYWYRQTLGQGPEFLTYFQNEAQLEKSRLLSDRFSAERPKGSFSTLEIQRTEQGDSAMYLCASSPRIDLEKLFFGSGTQLSVL.

J is TRBJ1-2 and V is TRBV6-5; unclear D gene. Trimming removed 0 bases from V and 8 bases from J, with 19 bases in between. The CDR3 extends over 16 amino acids. Germline CDR1 and CDR2: MNHEY and SVGAGI. CDR3 sequence reads: CASSYSPPQTRRGYTF. The CDR3 bases are TGTGCCAGCAGTTACTCCCCACCCCAGACCCGAAGGGGCTACACCTTC.

The chain carries TRBV5-1 and TRBJ2-3; D is possibly TRBD2 (6 bases). Deletions cut 3 bases from V and 1 base from J, with 15 bases between. The CDR3 has 16 residues. Germline CDR1 and CDR2: SGHRS and YFSETQ. The DNA of the CDR3 is TGCGCCAGCAGCTCTATGGGGGGTCGGGGCACAGATACGCAGTATTTT. Translating it yields CASSSMGGRGTDTQYF.

Details on this clone: Other DNA sequences in this specimen translate into the identical CDR3. The chain links TRBV9 to TRBJ1-1, with no clear D. Germline V gene data show CDR1 as SGDLS and CDR2 as YYNGEE. The CDR3 is 13 residues long. The V and J ends lost 4 bases and 0 bases respectively, with 7 bases between them. CDR3 nucleotides: TGTGCCAGCAGCTTGGCCCTGAACACTGAAGCTTTCTTT. It yields the protein CASSLALNTEAFF.

The chain carries TRBV5-4 and TRBJ2-4, with 8 bases lining up with TRBD1. This CDR3 comprises 14 residues. V lost 4 bases and J lost 6; bases outside the gene matches: 6. The germline CDR1 and CDR2 sequences are SGHNT and YYREEE (reference sequence). In nucleotides, the CDR3 is TGTGCCAGCAGCCCGGGACAGGCTAGAAACATTCAGTACTTC. Residues: CASSPGQARNIQYF.

This chain connects TRBV4-3 to TRBJ2-2, with D possibly TRBD2 on 6 matching bases. Germline loops: CDR1 LGHNA, CDR2 YSLEER. V lost 3 bases and J lost 4, with 15 bases in between. The CDR3 covers 16 residues. The CDR3 DNA sequence: TGCGCCAGCAGCCAGCACCCGGGGCGGGGCACCGGGGAGCTGTTTTTT. Protein product: CASSQHPGRGTGELFF.

This clone was detected once. The genes are TRBV2 and TRBJ2-1; D gene unclear. Per the germline V gene, CDR1 is SNHLY and CDR2 is FYNNEI. V was clipped by 8 bases and J by 5 bases, with 13 bases between them. CDR3 length: 13 residues. DNA of the CDR3: TGTGCCAGCCTCGTGAGTCCTAACAATGAGCAGTTCTTC. Encoded protein: CASLVSPNNEQFF.

The CDR3 DNA follows: TGTGCCAGCAAGATCCGGGAGGGAGATTACGAGCAGTACTTC. Translation gives CASKIREGDYEQYF. This chain links TRBV6-5 with TRBJ2-7; 8 nucleotides agree with TRBD2. The CDR3 has 14 residues. Germline assignment: CDR1 MNHEY and CDR2 SVGAGI. Unmatched junction bases numbered 9, after V lost 7 bases and J lost 4 bases.

The rearrangement uses TRBV28 and TRBJ1-4, with 9 bases that match TRBD1. Germline V lookup: CDR1 MDHEN, CDR2 SYDVKM. The CDR3 covers 15 residues. V trimming: 3 bases; J trimming: 7 bases; junction bases outside the gene matches: 6. The CDR3: CASSLWDRESEKLFF. The CDR3 DNA reads TGTGCCAGCAGTTTGTGGGACAGGGAAAGTGAAAAACTGTTTTTT.

The chain employs TRBV27 and TRBJ2-7, with D perhaps TRBD1 (6 bases). The CDR3 runs 14 residues. CDR1 and CDR2 (germline): MNHEY, SMNVEV (reference sequence). Trimming cost V 6 bases and J 0 bases, with 12 bases left between them. This CDR3 is CASRMTGSSYEQYF. DNA of the CDR3: TGTGCCAGCAGAATGACAGGAAGCTCCTACGAGCAGTACTTC.

J is TRBJ1-1 and V is TRBV27; no clear D. Trimming stripped 2 bases from V and 8 bases from J, with 6 bases between. CDR3 length: 11 residues. The V gene's germline CDR1 is MNHEY and CDR2 SMNVEV (reference sequence). CDR3 in amino acids: CASSLIGEAFF. As DNA, the CDR3 is TGTGCCAGCAGTTTAATAGGAGAAGCTTTCTTT.

The genes are TRBV29-1 and TRBJ2-6, with D hard to call. This CDR3 comprises 14 residues. CDR1 is SQVTM and CDR2 is ANQGSEA in the germline V gene. The V end was cut by 4 bases, the J end by 2 bases, with 9 bases between. In DNA, the CDR3 is TGCAGCGTTGCTCAGTTTCCTGGGGCCAACGTCCTGACTTTC. This encodes CSVAQFPGANVLTF.

V gene TRBV9 combines with J gene TRBJ1-3, with TRBD1 identical over 7 bases. The CDR3 length is 14 residues. Trimming cost V 2 bases and J 4 bases; bases outside gene matches: 3. Germline V CDR1 and CDR2: SGDLS, YYNGEE. CDR3 sequence (DNA): TGTGCCAGCAGCGTGACAGGGTTAGGAAACACCATATATTTT. Translating gives CASSVTGLGNTIYF.

The chain couples TRBV28 to TRBJ1-2; D unresolved. CDR1 and CDR2 (germline): MDHEN, SYDVKM. CDR3 length: 13 residues. V gave up 7 bases and J gave up 4 bases, with 13 bases separating them. The DNA of the CDR3 is TGTGCCAGCACCTTCGGTAGTAGCTATGGCTACACCTTC. As protein: CASTFGSSYGYTF.

V gene TRBV6-6 combines with J gene TRBJ1-5; perhaps TRBD1 as D (5 bases). The CDR3 is 12 amino acids. V lost 11 bases, J lost 2 bases, and 10 bases lay in between. Per the germline V gene, CDR1 is MNHNY and CDR2 is SVGAGI (reference sequence). The CDR3 here is CASAGGNQPQHF. Here the CDR3 DNA reads TGTGCCTCCGCGGGGGGCAATCAGCCCCAGCATTTT.

The J gene is TRBJ2-1, the V gene TRBV7-9; TRBD2 agrees at 10 bases. Per the germline V gene, CDR1 is SEHNR and CDR2 is FQNEAQ (reference sequence). The CDR3 has 18 residues. J lost 0 bases, V lost 8 bases, and 13 bases had no gene match. The CDR3 nucleotides read TGTGCCAGCTTCGATTGGGCTAGCGGGAGTTACTCCTACAATGAGCAGTTCTTC. Translation gives CASFDWASGSYSYNEQFF.

This chain connects TRBV7-2 to TRBJ1-2; D is uncertain. The CDR3 runs 12 residues. Trimming removed 5 bases at V and 8 bases at J, with 12 bases between. Germline V gene lookup returns CDR1 SGHTA and CDR2 FQGNSA. CDR3 bases: TGTGCCAGCAGCAATGTCCCTTGGGGCTACACCTTC. Its protein product is CASSNVPWGYTF.

This clone was recorded only once. The chain links TRBV5-1 to TRBJ1-4; D is ambiguous. CDR3 length equals 15 residues. Trimming removed 0 bases at V and 8 bases at J, with 14 bases between. The germline V gene encodes CDR1 SGHRS and CDR2 YFSETQ. The CDR3 DNA reads TGCGCCAGCAGCTTGGGGGGAGCAAAAGGCGAAAAACTGTTTTTT. It specifies CASSLGGAKGEKLFF.

This sequence joins TRBV2 and TRBJ2-3; 7 bases align to TRBD2. Trimming cost V 5 bases and J 1 base; bases outside gene matches: 3. This CDR3 region has 14 residues. In germline, CDR1 is SNHLY, CDR2 FYNNEI. CDR3 sequence: CASSYLAGTDTQYF. CDR3 coding DNA: TGTGCCAGCAGTTACCTAGCGGGCACAGATACGCAGTATTTT.

The chain combines TRBV7-8 with TRBJ2-3; D possibly corresponds to TRBD2 (6 bases). Germline CDR1 reads SGHVS; CDR2 reads FQNEAQ. This CDR3 spans 14 amino acids. The ends were cut back, 4 bases at V and 6 bases at J, with 14 bases in the middle. CDR3 DNA: TGTGCCAGCAGCTCCCGGGACTTGATGGATACGCAGTATTTT. Translated: CASSSRDLMDTQYF. The full variable domain, its missing parts supplied by reference TRBV7-8 and TRBJ2-3, is GAGVSQSPRYKVAKRGQDVALRCDPISGHVSLFWYQQALGQGPEFLTYFQNEAQLDKSGLPSDRFFAERPEGSVSTLKIQRTQQEDSAVYLCASSSRDLMDTQYFGPGTRLTVL.

This rearrangement joins TRBV25-1 to TRBJ2-1; no clear D gene. There are 14 residues in the CDR3. Germline V lookup: CDR1 MGHDK, CDR2 SYGVNS. Trimming pared 4 bases from V and 2 bases from J, leaving 9 bases between. CDR3 DNA sequence: TGTGCCAGCAGTGCAGGTATACCCTACAATGAGCAGTTCTTC. It specifies CASSAGIPYNEQFF.

V usage is TRBV9 and J usage is TRBJ2-4; no definite D call. The CDR3 has 15 amino acids. In germline, CDR1 is SGDLS, CDR2 YYNGEE. V lost 3 bases, J lost 5 bases, and 15 bases lay in between. This CDR3 reads CASSAGTAAQNIQYF. CDR3 bases: TGTGCCAGCAGCGCAGGAACAGCCGCCCAAAACATTCAGTACTTC.

The chain joins TRBV5-5 to TRBJ1-2; D is possibly TRBD1 (6 bases). The germline CDR1 and CDR2 sequences are SGHKS and YYEKEE (reference sequence). V dropped 0 bases and J dropped 2 bases, with 11 bases sitting between them. There are 15 residues in the CDR3. In nucleotides, the CDR3 is TGTGCCAGCAGCTTGGCTACGGGGGCGAACTATGGCTACACCTTC. It translates to CASSLATGANYGYTF.